This T cell receptor (beta chain) was obtained from a study of shared clonotypes between healthy human individuals. The germline CDR1 and CDR2 sequences are GTSNPN and SVGIG (reference sequence). This CDR3 region has 13 residues. Trimming removed 4 bases from V and 2 bases from J, with 9 bases in between. Replicate PCRs run on sorted subsets employed roughly 180 ng DNA, approximately 30,000 T cell genomes. Original analysis: Junction-only immunoSEQ data arrived without quality scores, meaning filtering differed. Only in-frame clones appear in the TCRdb table, and some are missing; sequencing was by immunoSEQ multiplex PCR. V and J calls and clone size are given by that table; D and trimming were obtained from the DNA. The data hold 2,500,000 or so clones, with around 94% observed a single time.

The sequenced material came from naive CD4+ T cells sorted from blood. Subset defined: CD45RA+ positively selected. The chain recombines TRBV30 with TRBJ1-3, with no clear D. This TCR was recovered from a man aged 18 to 30 in good health. CDR3 amino acids: CAWNTEPGNTIYF. CDR3 nucleotide sequence: TGTGCCTGGAACACAGAGCCTGGAAACACCATATATTTT.